The sequence of this TCR beta chain was determined in a study of blood T cell repertoires in COVID-19. Produced via immunoSEQ multiplex PCR; TCRdb's table is partial and in-frame only. The table lists about 480,000 clones, roughly nine tenths of them singletons. This CDR3 has 16 residues. Trimming stripped 0 bases from V and 7 bases from J, with 16 bases between. CDR1 and CDR2 (germline): SGHDT, YYEEEE. Sequenced sample: peripheral blood. The chain recombines TRBV5-6 with TRBJ2-2, with a possible D match to TRBD2 (5 bases). The receptor was derived from a young man with COVID-19, enrolled during active disease. For the CDR3, the DNA is TGTGCCAGCAGCTTGGATGGGCCCGGGATCAGCGGGGAGCTGTTTTTT. It codes for CASSLDGPGISGELFF.